The clone carrying this T cell receptor beta chain has only one observation. Antigen unknown. The CDR3 sequence is 16 residues long. Germline trimming cut 2 bases from V and 7 bases from J; bases unmatched to any gene: 11. Germline V gene data show CDR1 as LGHNA and CDR2 as YNFKEQ. These data belong to a study of multiple sclerosis patients with progressive multifocal leukoencephalopathy. Broader study findings: PML-onset expanded TRB clones were detectable before and during natalizumab therapy.

Profiled with immunoSEQ multiplex PCR; TCRdb holds only in-frame clones, not every one. The table includes roughly 30,000 clones, approximately 88% detected once. The sample's time point: time of PML onset. The T3 samples were drawn when PML began. The gene calls are TRBV4-2 and TRBJ2-1; 7 bases align to TRBD2. The material sequenced was PBMCs, taken from a patient treated with natalizumab. This sequence originates from a woman in her thirties or forties with progressive multifocal leukoencephalopathy. CDR3: CASSQRGGGGGNEQFF. In DNA form, the CDR3 reads TGTGCCAGCAGCCAAAGAGGCGGCGGGGGTGGTAATGAGCAGTTCTTC.